Listed below are T cell receptor beta chains from one sample, sequenced in a study of monozygotic twins with inflammatory bowel disease. TCRdb reprocessed the 5' RACE reads, keeping one entry per CDR3 protein, no DNA. This sample's table has 350,000 to 500,000 distinct CDR3 sequences. Material for sequencing was blood. All receptors derive from a human donor with ulcerative colitis or Crohn's disease, or a healthy co-twin of an affected twin (not recorded which). CDR3s include the opening cysteine and the closing phenylalanine or tryptophan.

j_call: TRBJ2-7; v_call: TRBV13; cdr3_aa: CASSLGLRGDEQYF
j_call: TRBJ2-7; v_call: TRBV12-3/TRBV12-4; cdr3_aa: CASSLDNISYEQYF
j_call: TRBJ1-6; v_call: TRBV5-6; cdr3_aa: CASSSWGYNSPLHF
j_call: TRBJ2-7; v_call: TRBV11-2; cdr3_aa: CASSLEVGTSTYEQYF
j_call: TRBJ2-2; v_call: TRBV7-2; cdr3_aa: CASSFKGQLMGELFF
j_call: TRBJ2-3; v_call: TRBV5-1; cdr3_aa: CASSFRDPSTDTQYF
j_call: TRBJ2-1; v_call: TRBV20-1; cdr3_aa: CSASGGLETLNEQFF
j_call: TRBJ2-1; v_call: TRBV18; cdr3_aa: CASSLTSYNEQFF
j_call: TRBJ2-1; v_call: TRBV3-1; cdr3_aa: CASSREDFYNEQFF
j_call: TRBJ2-1; v_call: TRBV20-1; cdr3_aa: CSAKGRTSGINEQFF
j_call: TRBJ1-5; v_call: TRBV6-6; cdr3_aa: CASSHTSNQPQHF
j_call: TRBJ1-5; v_call: TRBV4-2; cdr3_aa: CASSQEVEGQPQHF
j_call: TRBJ2-7; v_call: TRBV29-1; cdr3_aa: CSVALRDREYEQYF
j_call: TRBJ2-3; v_call: TRBV7-6; cdr3_aa: CASSTRLGGAPSDTTDTQYF
j_call: TRBJ2-1; v_call: TRBV7-2; cdr3_aa: CASSSTGIRGNEQFF
j_call: TRBJ2-7; v_call: TRBV2; cdr3_aa: CASSPTSGVTYEQYF
j_call: TRBJ2-3; v_call: TRBV19; cdr3_aa: CASGQGTDTQYF
j_call: TRBJ1-2; v_call: TRBV4-1; cdr3_aa: CASSQDRGQGDYGYTF
j_call: TRBJ2-1; v_call: TRBV29-1; cdr3_aa: CSVEQQGYRNEQFF
j_call: TRBJ2-7; v_call: TRBV5-5; cdr3_aa: CASSLGFEPGGDEQYF
j_call: TRBJ2-3; v_call: TRBV7-2; cdr3_aa: CASSVGGAARADTQYF
j_call: TRBJ2-3; v_call: TRBV6-1; cdr3_aa: CASSRILENTDTQYF
j_call: TRBJ1-4; v_call: TRBV5-1; cdr3_aa: CASSLSFDPTNEKLFF
j_call: TRBJ2-5; v_call: TRBV20-1; cdr3_aa: CSARRAGTAETQYF
j_call: TRBJ1-1; v_call: TRBV27; cdr3_aa: CASSLWGVDTEAFF
j_call: TRBJ2-7; v_call: TRBV6-2/TRBV6-3; cdr3_aa: CASSLTDLAETSYEQYF
j_call: TRBJ2-7; v_call: TRBV15; cdr3_aa: CATSRDRGPYEQYF
j_call: TRBJ1-4; v_call: TRBV20-1; cdr3_aa: CSARIGEGKLFF
j_call: TRBJ1-1; v_call: TRBV10-3; cdr3_aa: CAISDDRTRAFF
j_call: TRBJ1-1; v_call: TRBV3-1; cdr3_aa: CASSLETGRTFF
j_call: TRBJ2-5; v_call: TRBV5-1; cdr3_aa: CASSPGTSGVDQETQYF
j_call: TRBJ2-1; v_call: TRBV6-2/TRBV6-3; cdr3_aa: CASIVAGGFVNEQFF
j_call: TRBJ1-2; v_call: TRBV7-6; cdr3_aa: CASSLEPDSYGYTF